This paragraph covers one T cell receptor beta chain sequence. Its antigen is undetermined. CDR1 is SNHLY and CDR2 is FYNNEI in the germline V gene. This CDR3 is built from 17 residues. Trimming at V came to 5 bases and at J to 5 bases, leaving 10 bases not matched to a gene. This sample is part of a study of T cell repertoires in ileal Crohn's disease. Overall study results and limits: Mucosal expansions were suggested to be mainly CD8 T cells. Active smokers at surgery had more clonal expansions than non-smokers.

The assay was immunoSEQ multiplex PCR, and TCRdb's table has in-frame clones only and misses some. The sample yields around 15,000 clones, 72% seen once. V and J are TRBV2 and TRBJ1-5; 12 bases match TRBD1. The TCR sequence derives from an adult with Crohn's disease. Sequenced input: ileal tissue. DNA for the CDR3: TGTGCCAGCAGTACTCGCGCCGGGACAGGGGGCGATCAGCCCCAGCATTTT. Protein sequence: CASSTRAGTGGDQPQHF.